Shown below are 8 T cell receptor beta chains from a single sample sequenced in a study of blood T cells in healthy people across ages. Together with a sample-barcoded 5' primer, a J-beta primer mix was included in a second PCR lasting about 6 to 12 cycles. TCRdb reprocessed the 5' RACE reads via MiXCR and lists one record per CDR3 protein. This table has around 1,900,000 distinct CDR3 sequences, roughly two fifths appearing once. The sample consisted of blood. The source of these receptors is a human donor in good health.

The chain links TRBV12-3 or TRBV12-4 to TRBJ1-1, with no clear D. CDR3 length: 12 amino acids. V lost 5 bases and J 8 bases, leaving 12 bases between the germline ends. DNA of the CDR3: TGTGCCAGCAGTCCACCTATATCGGAAGCTTTCTTT. This translates into CASSPPISEAFF.

The rearrangement joins TRBV15 to TRBJ1-5; 10 nucleotides agree with TRBD1. Germline CDR1 is LNHNV and CDR2 is YYDKDF (reference sequence). The V gene end was trimmed by 8 bases and the J gene end by 7 bases; junction bases not matched to a gene: 8. This CDR3 spans 14 amino acids. The CDR3 coding sequence is TGTGCCACCGGCCGGGACAGGGGCATCCAGCCCCAGCATTTT. This sequence encodes CATGRDRGIQPQHF.

This clonotype has more than one count but fewer than ten. The chain couples TRBV7-3 to TRBJ2-5, with unresolved D. CDR3 length equals 13 residues. V lost 5 bases and J 5 bases, leaving 12 bases between the germline ends. CDR1 is SGHTA, CDR2 FQGTGA, per germline. CDR3 coding DNA: TGTGCCAGCAGCCGAGACTCACGGGAGACCCAGTACTTC. Amino acids: CASSRDSRETQYF.

V gene TRBV7-9 combines with J gene TRBJ2-2, with D unclear. Per germline, CDR1 SEHNR and CDR2 FQNEAQ (reference sequence). CDR3 length: 13 residues. V was cut by 5 bases and J by 3 bases, with 7 bases left in between. The CDR3 is CASSGPYTGELFF. The CDR3 DNA is TGTGCCAGCAGCGGACCATACACCGGGGAGCTGTTTTTT.

This clonotype was counted between two and nine times. The rearrangement joins TRBV20-1 to TRBJ2-4; TRBD1 aligns across 7 bases. The DNA end lines up better with TRBJ2-7; the J call may be wrong. CDR1 and CDR2 from the germline V gene are DFQATT and SNEGSKA (reference sequence). This CDR3 spans 14 amino acids. The CDR3: CSARTTTGLDEQYF. CDR3 coding DNA: TGCAGTGCTAGAACCACGACAGGGCTGGACGAGCAGTACTTC.

There are a few counts of this clonotype. The chain is built from TRBV7-9 and TRBJ2-1; 8 bases map to TRBD2. The germline V gene encodes CDR1 SEHNR and CDR2 FQNEAQ (reference sequence). The CDR3 spans 16 residues. Trimming cost V 5 bases and J 0 bases; bases outside gene matches: 6. Written as DNA, the CDR3 is TGTGCCAGCAGCCCCCCCCGGGGGGGCTCCTACAATGAGCAGTTCTTC. Amino acid sequence: CASSPPRGGSYNEQFF. The full variable domain, completed using reference TRBV7-9 and TRBJ2-1, is DTGVSQNPRHKITKRGQNVTFRCDPISEHNRLYWYRQTLGQGPEFLTYFQNEAQLEKSRLLSDRFSAERPKGSFSTLEIQRTEQGDSAMYLCASSPPRGGSYNEQFFGPGTRLTVL.

This rearrangement joins TRBV29-1 to TRBJ2-3; D call uncertain. This CDR3 has 13 residues. CDR1 is SQVTM and CDR2 is ANQGSEA in the germline V gene. V lost 2 bases, J lost 5 bases, and 11 bases lay in between. The CDR3 spells CSVEPSHRDTQYF. CDR3 coding DNA: TGCAGCGTTGAACCAAGTCACCGAGATACGCAGTATTTT.

On this clonotype itself: The junction does not match germline at one end; this may be a read error. The genes are TRBV6-1 and TRBJ2-3; D gene unclear. Germline assignment: CDR1 MNHNS and CDR2 SASEGT. CDR3 size: 15 residues. The chain's CDR3 is CAGSDNPGLTDTQYF. The CDR3 DNA follows: TGTGCCGGCAGCGACAATCCGGGTCTCACAGATACGCAGTATTTT.